The sequence of this TCR beta chain was determined in a study of control samples from healthy donors and cancer patients. This CDR3 is 15 amino acids long. The germline V gene encodes CDR1 KGHSH and CDR2 LQKENI. With V trimmed by 6 bases and J by 9 bases, 15 bases remained unmatched. Assay: immunoSEQ multiplex PCR; the TCRdb copy retains only in-frame clones and omits some. The table includes some 120,000 clones, approximately 90% detected once. The specimen sequenced was blood. The TCR sequence derives from a man between 18 and 35 years old in good health. The chain joins TRBV18 to TRBJ1-2, with 8 positions matching TRBD1. CDR3 coding DNA: TGTGCCAGCTCCTTGACAGGGGCCGCCGTTCTGAGCTACACCTTC. Translated, it gives CASSLTGAAVLSYTF.